In this sample, the clone carrying this T cell receptor (beta chain) turned up many times. The antigen remains unidentified. Time point indicated: patch test 3, about 24 weeks after DPC sensitization. Treatment: therapeutic diphenylcyclopropenone sensitization with weekly scalp DPC. The authors' total RNA extraction used unfractionated whole blood. TCRdb analysed the RACE reads with MiXCR anew, one entry per CDR3 protein. Among about 110,000 distinct CDR3 sequences, under 35% were seen once, and the ten largest hold around 2.8%. This sample is drawn from a study of human T cells and chemical hapten exposure. Broader study findings: Having alopecia, the donors may differ immunologically from healthy people. Relative to control repertoires, expanded TCRs gave rise to significantly more large CDR3 similarity clusters.

The source is a middle-aged man with alopecia areata. Some clones in this sample may be carry-over from other donors' samples. The sample in question was whole blood, obtained in connection with sensitization to the hapten diphenylcyclopropenone (DPC).

The CDR3 sequence is CASSERSSGTRSSYNEQFF. The CDR3 region has the DNA TGTGCCAGCAGTGAAAGGTCTAGCGGCACACGGAGCTCCTACAATGAGCAGTTCTTC. The chain couples TRBV6-1 to TRBJ2-1; TRBD2 aligns across 7 bases. This CDR3 comprises 19 residues. The junction had 13 bases not matched to a gene; V was cut back by 2 bases and J by 0 bases. From germline, CDR1 is MNHNS and CDR2 SASEGT.